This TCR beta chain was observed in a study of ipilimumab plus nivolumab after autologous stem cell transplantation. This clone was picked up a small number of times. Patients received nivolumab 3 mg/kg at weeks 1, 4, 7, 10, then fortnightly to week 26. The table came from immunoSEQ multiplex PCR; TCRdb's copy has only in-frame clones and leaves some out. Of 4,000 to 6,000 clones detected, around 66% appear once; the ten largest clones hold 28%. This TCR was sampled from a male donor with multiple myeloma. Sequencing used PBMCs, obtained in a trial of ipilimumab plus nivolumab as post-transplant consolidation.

CDR3 protein: CASSPTTSGVAKNIQYF. The CDR3, as DNA: TGCGCCAGCAGCCCAACAACTAGCGGTGTAGCCAAAAACATTCAGTACTTC. The V call is TRBV10-1, the J call TRBJ2-4; 8 nucleotides align to TRBD2. CDR3 length: 17 residues. Germline trimming cut 6 bases from V and 0 bases from J; bases unmatched to any gene: 10. Germline CDR1 WNHNN, CDR2 SYGVQD (reference sequence).